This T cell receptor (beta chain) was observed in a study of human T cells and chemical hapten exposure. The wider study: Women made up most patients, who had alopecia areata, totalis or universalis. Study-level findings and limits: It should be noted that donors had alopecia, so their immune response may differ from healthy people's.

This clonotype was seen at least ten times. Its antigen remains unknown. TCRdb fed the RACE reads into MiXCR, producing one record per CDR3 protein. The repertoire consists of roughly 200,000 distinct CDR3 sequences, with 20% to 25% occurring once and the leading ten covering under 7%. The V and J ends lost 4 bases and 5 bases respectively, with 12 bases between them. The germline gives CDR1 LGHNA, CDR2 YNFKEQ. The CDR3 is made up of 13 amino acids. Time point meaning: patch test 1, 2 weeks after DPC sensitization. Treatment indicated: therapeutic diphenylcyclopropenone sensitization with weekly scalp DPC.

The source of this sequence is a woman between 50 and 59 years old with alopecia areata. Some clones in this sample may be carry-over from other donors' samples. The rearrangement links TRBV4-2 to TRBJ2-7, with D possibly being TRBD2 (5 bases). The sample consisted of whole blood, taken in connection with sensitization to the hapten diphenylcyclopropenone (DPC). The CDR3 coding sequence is TGTGCCAGCAGCCCCGAGAGGGCCGACGAGCAGTACTTC. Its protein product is CASSPERADEQYF.